This TCR beta chain was sequenced in a study of CD8 T cell repertoires and HIV-1 epitope variants. Study overall: Equal numbers of autologous T cell-negative cells presented antigen to enriched T cells.

Repertoires were generated with immunoSEQ multiplex PCR, while TCRdb's copy carries only in-frame clones and drops some. Of almost 4,500 clones listed, 65% are singletons. By sample fraction, this clone is medium-sized (0.01 to 0.1%). The antigen is unknown. CDR3 length: 13 amino acids. From germline, CDR1 is MNHEY and CDR2 SVGAGI. V lost 6 bases and J lost 4, with 9 bases in between. The receptor's source is a male donor with HIV. Sequencing used cultured CD8+ T cells derived from PBMCs. The rearrangement joins TRBV6-5 to TRBJ2-2; D is perhaps TRBD1 (6 bases). This CDR3 is CASSSDSTGELFF. CDR3 nucleotide sequence: TGTGCCAGCAGCTCGGACAGCACCGGGGAGCTGTTTTTT.